The 3 T cell receptor beta chains below come from one sample, sequenced in a study of T-cell memory formation after mild COVID-19. Via MiXCR, TCRdb re-called the 5' RACE reads, giving one row per CDR3 protein. The table lists approximately 89,000 distinct CDR3 sequences, 9.5% to 15% of them singletons. Sequenced: PBMCs or a T cell subset sorted from them (not recorded which). The receptors come from a man between 18 and 35 years old who had mild COVID-19 (a few samples of this study predate the infection). Cell type and time point are not known.

The V gene is TRBV11-2, the J gene TRBJ2-7, with D tentatively TRBD1 (6 bases). The V end lost 5 bases, the J end lost 2 bases, and 10 bases lay between the germline ends. There are 13 residues in the CDR3. Germline V lookup: CDR1 SGHAT, CDR2 FQNNGV. The CDR3 reads CASSTGQTYEQYF. The DNA for the CDR3 is TGTGCCAGCAGCACAGGACAGACCTACGAGCAGTACTTC.

The chain has TRBV4-2 and TRBJ2-7; D gene ambiguous. The CDR3 totals 13 residues. Trimming took off 1 base at V and 7 bases at J, with 11 bases between the two ends. CDR1 and CDR2 from the germline V gene are LGHNA and YNFKEQ. For the CDR3, the DNA is TGTGCCAGCAGCCAAGGTCTATGGCAAGAGCAGTACTTC. Amino acid sequence: CASSQGLWQEQYF.

This clonotype was detected a few times. The chain employs TRBV29-1 and TRBJ2-3, with a tentative D call TRBD2 (6 bases). V was pared by 4 bases and J by 0 bases, with 8 bases between. CDR1 and CDR2 from the germline V gene are SQVTM and ANQGSEA. The CDR3 runs to 13 residues. CDR3: CSVGGISTDTQYF. CDR3 sequence (DNA): TGCAGCGTTGGCGGGATAAGCACAGATACGCAGTATTTT.